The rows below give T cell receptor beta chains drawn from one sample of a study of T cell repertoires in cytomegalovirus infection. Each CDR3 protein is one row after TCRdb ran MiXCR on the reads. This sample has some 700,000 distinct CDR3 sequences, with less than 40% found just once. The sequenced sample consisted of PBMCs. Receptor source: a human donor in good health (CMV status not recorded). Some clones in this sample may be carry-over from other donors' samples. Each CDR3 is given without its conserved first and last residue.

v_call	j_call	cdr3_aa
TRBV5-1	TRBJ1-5	ASSPDSPNQPQH
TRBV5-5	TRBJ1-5	ASSLVWPNSNQPQH
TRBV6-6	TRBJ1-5	ASRQGGFSNQPQH
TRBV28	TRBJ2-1	ASSLAGTGVAEQF
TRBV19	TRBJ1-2	ASSILLGTRLQTNYGYT
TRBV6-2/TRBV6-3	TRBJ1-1	ASSSHVLGTEAF
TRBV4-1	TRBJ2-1	ASSQEALRENEQF
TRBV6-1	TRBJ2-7	ASVYLAGAAYEQY
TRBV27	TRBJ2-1	ASSLATTYNEQF
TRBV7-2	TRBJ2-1	ASSLRSPGLGGITGNEQF
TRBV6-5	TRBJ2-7	ASSVNRDSYEQY
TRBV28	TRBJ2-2	ASSLEQGRSGELF
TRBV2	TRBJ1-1	ASSEAGRGGTEAF
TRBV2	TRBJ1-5	ASSGQISNQPQH
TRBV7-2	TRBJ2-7	ASSFMGIDEQY
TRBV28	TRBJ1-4	ASSLTGWNEKLF
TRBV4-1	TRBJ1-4	ASSQEGVPQVDEKLF
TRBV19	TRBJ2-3	ASTQDGVPRGDTQY
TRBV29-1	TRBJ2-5	SVRPGIRGETQY
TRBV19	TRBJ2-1	ASSGSAYNEQF
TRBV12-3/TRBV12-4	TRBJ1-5	ASRGRDGQPQH
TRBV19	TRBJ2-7	ASSRPGQGEYEQY
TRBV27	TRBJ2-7	ASSTSTGHEQY
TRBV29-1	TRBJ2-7	SVERDSSYEQY
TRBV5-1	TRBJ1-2	ASSLAGGEYGYT
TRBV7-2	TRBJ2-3	ASSLAGIAGGPRDTQY
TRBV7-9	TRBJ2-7	ASSPDRTLYEQY
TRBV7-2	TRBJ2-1	ASSLIAETYNEQF
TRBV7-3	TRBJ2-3	ASSSASGSGGQHTQY
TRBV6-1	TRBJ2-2	ASKPGLNTGELF
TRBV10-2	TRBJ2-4	ASSEHRDPPGDKNIQY
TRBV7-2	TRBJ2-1	ASSVTFGTSGGGEQF
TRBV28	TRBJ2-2	ASSRQGAPGELF
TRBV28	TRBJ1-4	ASRSGGLTNEKLF
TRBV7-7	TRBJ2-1	ASSSDPSNEQF
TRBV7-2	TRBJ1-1	ASSLYRVDTEAF
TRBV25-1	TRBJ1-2	ASSDQGPDGYT
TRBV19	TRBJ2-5	ASRKQGVRETQY
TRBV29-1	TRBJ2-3	SAQGQGGTQY
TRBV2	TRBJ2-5	ASSMASGGQRQETQY
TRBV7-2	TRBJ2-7	ASSLDGRRESREQY
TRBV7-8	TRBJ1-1	ASSLVQGPNTEAF
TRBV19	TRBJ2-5	ASSIDLASRETQY
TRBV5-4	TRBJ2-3	ASRLLAGESTDTQY
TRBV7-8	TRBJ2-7	ASSLRQGVSDEQY
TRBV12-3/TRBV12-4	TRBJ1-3	ASNAGLAGVGTIY
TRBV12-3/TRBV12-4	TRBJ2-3	ASSLGSGVDTQY
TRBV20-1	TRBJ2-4	SASYGGKNIQY
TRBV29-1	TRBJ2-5	SVPRTGGRETQY
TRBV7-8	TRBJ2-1	ASSFRQGLNEQF
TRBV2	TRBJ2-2	ASKRDSYTGELF
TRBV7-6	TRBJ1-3	ASSFGSLSGNTIY